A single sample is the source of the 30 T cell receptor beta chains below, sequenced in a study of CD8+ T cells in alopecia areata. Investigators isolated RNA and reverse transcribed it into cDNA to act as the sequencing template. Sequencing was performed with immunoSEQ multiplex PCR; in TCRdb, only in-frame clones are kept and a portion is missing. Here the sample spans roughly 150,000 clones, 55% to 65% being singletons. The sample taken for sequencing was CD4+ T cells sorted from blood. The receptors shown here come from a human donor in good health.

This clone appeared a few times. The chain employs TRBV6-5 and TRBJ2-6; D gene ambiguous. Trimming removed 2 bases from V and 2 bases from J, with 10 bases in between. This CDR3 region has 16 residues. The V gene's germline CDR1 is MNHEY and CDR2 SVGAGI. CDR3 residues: CASSYDRSTGANVLTF. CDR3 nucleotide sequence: TGTGCCAGCAGTTACGACCGGTCTACTGGGGCCAACGTCCTGACTTTC.

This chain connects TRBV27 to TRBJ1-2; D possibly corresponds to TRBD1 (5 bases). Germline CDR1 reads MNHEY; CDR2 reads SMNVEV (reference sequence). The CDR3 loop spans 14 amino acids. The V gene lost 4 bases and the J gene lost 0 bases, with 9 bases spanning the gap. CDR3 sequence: CASSYSRANYGYTF. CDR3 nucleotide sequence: TGTGCCAGCAGTTATTCCAGGGCTAACTATGGCTACACCTTC.

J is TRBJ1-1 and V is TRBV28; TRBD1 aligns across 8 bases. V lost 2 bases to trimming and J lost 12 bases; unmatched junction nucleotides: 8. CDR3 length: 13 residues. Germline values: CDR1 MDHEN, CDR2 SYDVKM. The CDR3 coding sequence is TGTGCCAGCAGTTTAATCAGGGGGCGCGGGCCTTTCTTT. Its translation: CASSLIRGRGPFF.

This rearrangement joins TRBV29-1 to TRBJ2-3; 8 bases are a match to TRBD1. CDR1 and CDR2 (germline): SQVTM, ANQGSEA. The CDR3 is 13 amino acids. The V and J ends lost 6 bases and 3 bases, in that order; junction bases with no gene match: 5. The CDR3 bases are TGCAGCGTACGGACAGGGTCGACAGATACGCAGTATTTT. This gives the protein CSVRTGSTDTQYF.

This CDR3 reads CAWSVQVYEQYF. The CDR3 bases are TGTGCCTGGAGTGTACAAGTATACGAGCAGTACTTC. The chain combines TRBV30 with TRBJ2-7; D gene unclear. CDR1 and CDR2 from the germline V gene are GTSNPN and SVGIG (reference sequence). The CDR3 sequence is 12 residues long. V was clipped by 0 bases and J by 4 bases, with 7 bases between them.

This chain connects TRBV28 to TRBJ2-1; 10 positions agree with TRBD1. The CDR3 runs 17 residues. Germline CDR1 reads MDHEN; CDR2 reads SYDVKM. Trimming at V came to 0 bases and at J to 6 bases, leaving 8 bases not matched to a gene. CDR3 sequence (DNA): TGTGCCAGCAGTTTATGGGGACAGGGGAAGGCTGGCAATGAGCAGTTCTTC. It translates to CASSLWGQGKAGNEQFF.

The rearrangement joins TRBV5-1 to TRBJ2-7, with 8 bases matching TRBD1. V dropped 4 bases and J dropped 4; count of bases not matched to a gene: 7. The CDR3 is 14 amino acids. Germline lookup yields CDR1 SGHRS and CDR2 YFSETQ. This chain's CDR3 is CASSQQGGPYEQYF. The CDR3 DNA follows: TGCGCCAGCAGCCAACAGGGGGGACCTTACGAGCAGTACTTC.

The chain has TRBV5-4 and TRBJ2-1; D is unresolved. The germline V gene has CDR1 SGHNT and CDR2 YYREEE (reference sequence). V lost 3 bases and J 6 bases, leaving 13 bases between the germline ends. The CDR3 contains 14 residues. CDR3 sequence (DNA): TGTGCCAGCAGCTCATCCCGGACCTTCAATGAGCAGTTCTTC. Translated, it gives CASSSSRTFNEQFF.

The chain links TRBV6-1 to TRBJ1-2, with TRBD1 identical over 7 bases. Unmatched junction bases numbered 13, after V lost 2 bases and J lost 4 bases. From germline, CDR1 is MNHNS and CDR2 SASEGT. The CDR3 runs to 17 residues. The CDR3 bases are TGTGCCAGCAGTGAACCGGGACAGATAGCTAGGGGCTATGGCTACACCTTC. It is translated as CASSEPGQIARGYGYTF.

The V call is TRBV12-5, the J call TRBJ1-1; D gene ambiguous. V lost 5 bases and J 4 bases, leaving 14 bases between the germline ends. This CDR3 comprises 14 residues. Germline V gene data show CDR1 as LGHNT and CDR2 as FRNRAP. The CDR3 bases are TGTGCTAGTGGTCCGGACCTTTCTTCCACTGAAGCTTTCTTT. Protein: CASGPDLSSTEAFF.

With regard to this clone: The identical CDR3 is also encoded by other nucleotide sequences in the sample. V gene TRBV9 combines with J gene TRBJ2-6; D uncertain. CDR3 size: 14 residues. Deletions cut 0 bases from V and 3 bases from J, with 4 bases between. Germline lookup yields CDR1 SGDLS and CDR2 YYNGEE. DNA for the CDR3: TGTGCCAGCAGCGTAGACAGTGGGGCCAACGTCCTGACTTTC. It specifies CASSVDSGANVLTF.

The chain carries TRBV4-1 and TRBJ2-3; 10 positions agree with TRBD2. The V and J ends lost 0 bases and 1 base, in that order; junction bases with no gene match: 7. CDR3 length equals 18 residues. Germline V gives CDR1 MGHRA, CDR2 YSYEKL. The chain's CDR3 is CASSQDRIAGGRTDTQYF. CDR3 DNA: TGCGCCAGCAGCCAAGATCGGATAGCGGGAGGCCGCACAGATACGCAGTATTTT.

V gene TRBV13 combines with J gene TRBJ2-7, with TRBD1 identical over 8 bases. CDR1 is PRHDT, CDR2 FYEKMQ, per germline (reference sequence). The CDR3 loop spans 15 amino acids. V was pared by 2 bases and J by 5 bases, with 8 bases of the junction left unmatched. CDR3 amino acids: CASSLLDRAVHEQYF. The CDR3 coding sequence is TGTGCCAGCAGCTTACTGGACAGGGCCGTTCACGAGCAGTACTTC. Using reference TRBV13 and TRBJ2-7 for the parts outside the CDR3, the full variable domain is AAGVIQSPRHLIKEKRETATLKCYPIPRHDTVYWYQQGPGQDPQFLISFYEKMQSDKGSIPDRFSAQQFSDYHSELNMSSLELGDSALYFCASSLLDRAVHEQYFGPGTRLTVT.

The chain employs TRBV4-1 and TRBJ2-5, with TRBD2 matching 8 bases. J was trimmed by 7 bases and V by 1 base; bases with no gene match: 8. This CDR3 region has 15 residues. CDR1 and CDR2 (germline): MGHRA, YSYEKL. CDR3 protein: CASSQVVLAEGTQYF. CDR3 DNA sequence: TGCGCCAGCAGCCAAGTGGTACTAGCGGAGGGGACCCAGTACTTC.

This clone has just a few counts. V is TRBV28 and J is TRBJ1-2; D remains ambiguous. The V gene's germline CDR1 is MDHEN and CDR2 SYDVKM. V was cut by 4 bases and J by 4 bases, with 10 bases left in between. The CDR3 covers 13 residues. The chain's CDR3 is CASSSTFGYGYTF. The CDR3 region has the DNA TGTGCCAGCAGTTCTACCTTTGGCTATGGCTACACCTTC.

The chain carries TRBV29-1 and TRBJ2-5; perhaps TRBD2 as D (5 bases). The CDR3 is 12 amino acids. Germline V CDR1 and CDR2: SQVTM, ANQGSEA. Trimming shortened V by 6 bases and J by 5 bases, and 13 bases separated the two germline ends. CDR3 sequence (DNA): TGCAGCGTAGAATTTACGGGGGAGACCCAGTACTTC. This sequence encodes CSVEFTGETQYF.

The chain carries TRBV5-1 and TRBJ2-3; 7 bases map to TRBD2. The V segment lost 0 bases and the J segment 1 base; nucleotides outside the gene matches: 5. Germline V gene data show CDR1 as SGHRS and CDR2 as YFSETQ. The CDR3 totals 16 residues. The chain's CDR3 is CASSLDLAAGTDTQYF. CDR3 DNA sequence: TGCGCCAGCAGCTTGGACCTAGCGGCCGGCACAGATACGCAGTATTTT. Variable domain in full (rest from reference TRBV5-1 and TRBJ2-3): KAGVTQTPRYLIKTRGQQVTLSCSPISGHRSVSWYQQTPGQGLQFLFEYFSETQRNKGNFPGRFSGRQFSNSRSEMNVSTLELGDSALYLCASSLDLAAGTDTQYFGPGTRLTVL.

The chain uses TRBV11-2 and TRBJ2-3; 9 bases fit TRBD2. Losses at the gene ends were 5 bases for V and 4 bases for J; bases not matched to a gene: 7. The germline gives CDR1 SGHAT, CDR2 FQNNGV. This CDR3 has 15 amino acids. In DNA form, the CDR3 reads TGTGCCAGCAGCCGTAGCGGGAGCTCCTCAGATACGCAGTATTTT. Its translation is CASSRSGSSSDTQYF.

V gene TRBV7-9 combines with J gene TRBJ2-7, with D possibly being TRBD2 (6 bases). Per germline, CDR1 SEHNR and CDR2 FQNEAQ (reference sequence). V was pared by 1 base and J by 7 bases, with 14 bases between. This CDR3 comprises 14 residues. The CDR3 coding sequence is TGTGCCAGCAGCTTAGGGGACCCCGCGGGGGAGCAGTACTTC. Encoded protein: CASSLGDPAGEQYF.

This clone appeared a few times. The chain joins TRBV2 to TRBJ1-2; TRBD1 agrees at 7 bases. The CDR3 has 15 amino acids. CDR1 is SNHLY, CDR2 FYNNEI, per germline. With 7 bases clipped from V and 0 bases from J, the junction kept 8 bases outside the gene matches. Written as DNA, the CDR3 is TGTGCCAGCATGCAGGGACAGCATACTAACTATGGCTACACCTTC. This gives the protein CASMQGQHTNYGYTF.

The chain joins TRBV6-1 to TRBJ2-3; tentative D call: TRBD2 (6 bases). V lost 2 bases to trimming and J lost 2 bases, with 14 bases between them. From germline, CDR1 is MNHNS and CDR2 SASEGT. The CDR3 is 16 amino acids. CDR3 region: CASSEFGGGSTDTQYF. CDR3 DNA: TGTGCCAGCAGTGAATTCGGAGGAGGGTCCACAGATACGCAGTATTTT.

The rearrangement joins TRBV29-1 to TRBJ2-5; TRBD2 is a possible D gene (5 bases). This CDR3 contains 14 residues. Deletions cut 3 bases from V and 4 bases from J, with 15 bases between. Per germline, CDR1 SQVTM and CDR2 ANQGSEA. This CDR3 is CSVDGQAGGETQYF. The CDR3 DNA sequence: TGCAGCGTTGATGGGCAGGCGGGCGGAGAGACCCAGTACTTC.

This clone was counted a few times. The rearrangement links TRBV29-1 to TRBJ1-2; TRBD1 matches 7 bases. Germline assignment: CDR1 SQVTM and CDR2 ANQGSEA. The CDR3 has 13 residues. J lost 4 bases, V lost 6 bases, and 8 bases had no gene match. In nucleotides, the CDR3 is TGCAGCGTGACAAAAGGGGGCACCTATGGCTACACCTTC. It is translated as CSVTKGGTYGYTF. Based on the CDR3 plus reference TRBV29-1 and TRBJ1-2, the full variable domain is SAVISQKPSRDICQRGTSLTIQCQVDSQVTMMFWYRQQPGQSLTLIATANQGSEATYESGFVIDKFPISRPNLTFSTLTVSNMSPEDSSIYLCSVTKGGTYGYTFGSGTRLTVV.

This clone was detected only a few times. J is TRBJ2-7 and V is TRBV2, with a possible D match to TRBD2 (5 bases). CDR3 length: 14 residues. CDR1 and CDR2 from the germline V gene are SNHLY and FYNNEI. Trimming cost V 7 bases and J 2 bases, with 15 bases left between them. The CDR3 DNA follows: TGTGCCAGCACCGCCGGGGTCCCTACCTACGAGCAGTACTTC. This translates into CASTAGVPTYEQYF.

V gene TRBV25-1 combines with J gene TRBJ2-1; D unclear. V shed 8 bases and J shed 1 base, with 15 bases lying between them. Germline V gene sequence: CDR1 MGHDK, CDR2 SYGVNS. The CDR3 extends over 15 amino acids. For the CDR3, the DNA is TGTGCCAGCCCCCCACACCCGGTATCCTACAATGAGCAGTTCTTC. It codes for CASPPHPVSYNEQFF. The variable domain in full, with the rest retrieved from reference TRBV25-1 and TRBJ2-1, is EADIYQTPRYLVIGTGKKITLECSQTMGHDKMYWYQQDPGMELHLIHYSYGVNSTEKGDLSSESTVSRIRTEHFPLTLESARPSHTSQYLCASPPHPVSYNEQFFGPGTRLTVL.

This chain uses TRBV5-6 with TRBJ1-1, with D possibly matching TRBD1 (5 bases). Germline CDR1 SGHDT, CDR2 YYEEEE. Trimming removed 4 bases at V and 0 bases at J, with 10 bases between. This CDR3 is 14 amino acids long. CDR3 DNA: TGTGCCAGCAGCGACAGACACATGAACACTGAAGCTTTCTTT. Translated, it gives CASSDRHMNTEAFF.

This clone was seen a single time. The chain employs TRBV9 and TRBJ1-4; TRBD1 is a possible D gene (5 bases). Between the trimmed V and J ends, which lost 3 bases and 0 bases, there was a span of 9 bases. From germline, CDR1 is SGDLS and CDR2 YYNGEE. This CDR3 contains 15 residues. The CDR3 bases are TGTGCCAGCAGCGGGACGACAGCAACTAATGAAAAACTGTTTTTT. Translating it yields CASSGTTATNEKLFF.

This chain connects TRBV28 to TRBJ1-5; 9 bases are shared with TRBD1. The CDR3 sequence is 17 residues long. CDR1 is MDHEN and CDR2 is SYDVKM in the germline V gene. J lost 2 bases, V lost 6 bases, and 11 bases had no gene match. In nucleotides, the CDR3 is TGTGCCAGCAGGGATACAGGGGGCGCGAAAGGCAATCAGCCCCAGCATTTT. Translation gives CASRDTGGAKGNQPQHF.

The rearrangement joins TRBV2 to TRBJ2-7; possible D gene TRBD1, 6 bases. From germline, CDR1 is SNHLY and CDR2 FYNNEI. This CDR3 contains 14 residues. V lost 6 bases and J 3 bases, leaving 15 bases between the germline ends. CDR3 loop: CASRSGTQFYEQYF. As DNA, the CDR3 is TGTGCCAGCAGATCCGGGACACAATTCTACGAGCAGTACTTC.

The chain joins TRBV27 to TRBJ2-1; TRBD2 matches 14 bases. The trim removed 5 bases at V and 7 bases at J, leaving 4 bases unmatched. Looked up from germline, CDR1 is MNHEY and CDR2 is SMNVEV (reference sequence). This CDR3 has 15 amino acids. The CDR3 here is CASSGLAGGINEQFF. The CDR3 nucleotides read TGTGCCAGCAGTGGACTAGCGGGAGGTATTAATGAGCAGTTCTTC.